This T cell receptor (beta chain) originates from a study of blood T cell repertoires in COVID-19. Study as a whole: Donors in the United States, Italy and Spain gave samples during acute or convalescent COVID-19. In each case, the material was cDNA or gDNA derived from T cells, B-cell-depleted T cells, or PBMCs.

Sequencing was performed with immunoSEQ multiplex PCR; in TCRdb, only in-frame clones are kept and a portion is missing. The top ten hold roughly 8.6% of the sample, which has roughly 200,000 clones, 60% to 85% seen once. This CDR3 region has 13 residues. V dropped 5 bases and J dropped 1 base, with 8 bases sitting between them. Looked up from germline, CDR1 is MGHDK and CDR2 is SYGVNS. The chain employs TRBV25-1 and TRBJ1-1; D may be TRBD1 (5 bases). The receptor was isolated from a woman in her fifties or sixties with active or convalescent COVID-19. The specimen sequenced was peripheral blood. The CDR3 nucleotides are TGTGCCAGCAGTAATACAGGGAACACTGAAGCTTTCTTT. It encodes CASSNTGNTEAFF.